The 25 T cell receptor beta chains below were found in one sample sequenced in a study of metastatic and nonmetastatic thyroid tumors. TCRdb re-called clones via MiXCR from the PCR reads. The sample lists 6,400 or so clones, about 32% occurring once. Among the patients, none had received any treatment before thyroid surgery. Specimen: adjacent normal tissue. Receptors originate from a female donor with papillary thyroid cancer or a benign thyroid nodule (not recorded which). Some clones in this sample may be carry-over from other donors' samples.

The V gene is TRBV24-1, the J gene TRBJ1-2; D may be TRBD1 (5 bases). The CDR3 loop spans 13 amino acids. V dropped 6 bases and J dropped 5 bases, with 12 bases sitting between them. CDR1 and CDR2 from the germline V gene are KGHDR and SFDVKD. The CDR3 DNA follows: TGTGCCACCAGTCCGGGGCAGGCTTATGGCTACACCTTC. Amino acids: CATSPGQAYGYTF.

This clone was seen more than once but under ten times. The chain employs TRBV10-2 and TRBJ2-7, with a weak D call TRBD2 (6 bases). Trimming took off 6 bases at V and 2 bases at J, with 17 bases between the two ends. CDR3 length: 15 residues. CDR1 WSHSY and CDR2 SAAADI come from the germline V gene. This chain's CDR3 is CASRDQGLGAYEQYF. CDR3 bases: TGCGCCAGCAGGGATCAGGGACTTGGGGCCTACGAGCAGTACTTC.

The CDR3 DNA reads TGTGCCAGCAGCCACCCAATGGGGTCAAGCGGGGTAACCTACGAGCAGTACTTC. It is translated as CASSHPMGSSGVTYEQYF. V and J are TRBV11-1 and TRBJ2-7; TRBD2 aligns across 7 bases. Trimming at V came to 5 bases and at J to 2 bases, leaving 18 bases not matched to a gene. Germline assignment: CDR1 SGHAT and CDR2 FQDESV (reference sequence). The CDR3 sequence is 18 residues long.

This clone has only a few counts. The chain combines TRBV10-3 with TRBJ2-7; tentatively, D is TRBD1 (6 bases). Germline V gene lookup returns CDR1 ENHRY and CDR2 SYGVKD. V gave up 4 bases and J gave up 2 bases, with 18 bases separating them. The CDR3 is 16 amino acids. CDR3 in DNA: TGTGCCATCAGTGGGATCGACAGGATTCAAACCTACGAGCAGTACTTC. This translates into CAISGIDRIQTYEQYF.

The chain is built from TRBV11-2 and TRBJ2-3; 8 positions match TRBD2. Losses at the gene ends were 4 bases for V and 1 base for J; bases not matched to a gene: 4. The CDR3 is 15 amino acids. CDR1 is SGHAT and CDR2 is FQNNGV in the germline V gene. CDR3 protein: CASSWSGRGTDTQYF. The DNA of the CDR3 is TGTGCCAGCAGCTGGAGCGGGAGAGGCACAGATACGCAGTATTTT.

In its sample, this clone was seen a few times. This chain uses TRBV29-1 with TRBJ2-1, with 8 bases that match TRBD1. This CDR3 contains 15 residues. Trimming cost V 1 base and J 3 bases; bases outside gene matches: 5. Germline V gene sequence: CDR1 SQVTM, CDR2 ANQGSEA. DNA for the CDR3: TGCAGCGTTGAAGTGGCAGGGGGCCACTACAATGAGCAGTTCTTC. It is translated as CSVEVAGGHYNEQFF.

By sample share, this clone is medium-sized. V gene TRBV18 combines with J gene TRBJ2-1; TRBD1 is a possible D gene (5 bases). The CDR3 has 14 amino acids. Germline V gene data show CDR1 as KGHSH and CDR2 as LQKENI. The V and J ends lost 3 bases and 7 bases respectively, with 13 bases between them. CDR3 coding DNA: TGTGCCAGCTCACCGATAGGACGGACAAATGAGCAGTTCTTC. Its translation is CASSPIGRTNEQFF. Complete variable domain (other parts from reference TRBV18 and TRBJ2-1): NAGVMQNPRHLVRRRGQEARLRCSPMKGHSHVYWYRQLPEEGLKFMVYLQKENIIDESGMPKERFSAEFPKEGPSILRIQQVVRGDSAAYFCASSPIGRTNEQFFGPGTRLTVL.

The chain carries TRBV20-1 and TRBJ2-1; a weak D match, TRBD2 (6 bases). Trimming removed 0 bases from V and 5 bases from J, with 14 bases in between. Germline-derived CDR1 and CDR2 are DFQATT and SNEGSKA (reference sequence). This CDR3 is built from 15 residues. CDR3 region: CSAREATRSHNEQFF. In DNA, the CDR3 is TGCAGTGCTAGAGAAGCGACTAGATCCCACAATGAGCAGTTCTTC.

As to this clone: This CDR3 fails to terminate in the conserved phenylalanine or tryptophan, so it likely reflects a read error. Here the CDR3 DNA reads TGTGCCACCAGCAGAGAGCGGGCAGCGGGAGGGTACCCCAAGAACACCTGGGAGCTGTTTATT. It is translated as CATSRERAAGGYPKNTWELFI. The rearrangement joins TRBV15 to TRBJ2-2; 10 positions match TRBD2. Germline CDR1 LNHNV, CDR2 YYDKDF (reference sequence). The CDR3 is 21 residues long.

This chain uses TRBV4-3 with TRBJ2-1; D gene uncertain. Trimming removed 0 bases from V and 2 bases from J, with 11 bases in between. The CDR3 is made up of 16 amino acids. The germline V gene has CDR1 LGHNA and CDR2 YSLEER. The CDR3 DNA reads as TGCGCCAGCAGCCAAGATCCGGCTGGAACCTACAATGAGCAGTTCTTC. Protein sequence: CASSQDPAGTYNEQFF.

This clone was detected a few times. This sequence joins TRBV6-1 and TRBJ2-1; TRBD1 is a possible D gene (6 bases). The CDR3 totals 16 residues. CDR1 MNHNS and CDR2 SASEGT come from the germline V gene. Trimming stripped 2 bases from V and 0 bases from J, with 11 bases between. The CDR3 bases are TGTGCCAGCAGTGAATGGACAGAGCCCTCCTACAATGAGCAGTTCTTC. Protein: CASSEWTEPSYNEQFF.

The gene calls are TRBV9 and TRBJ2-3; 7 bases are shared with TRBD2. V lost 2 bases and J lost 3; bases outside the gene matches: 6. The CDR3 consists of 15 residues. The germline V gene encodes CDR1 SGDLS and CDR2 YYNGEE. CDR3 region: CASSVGRAGTDTQYF. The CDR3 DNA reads TGTGCCAGCAGCGTTGGGAGGGCGGGAACAGATACGCAGTATTTT.

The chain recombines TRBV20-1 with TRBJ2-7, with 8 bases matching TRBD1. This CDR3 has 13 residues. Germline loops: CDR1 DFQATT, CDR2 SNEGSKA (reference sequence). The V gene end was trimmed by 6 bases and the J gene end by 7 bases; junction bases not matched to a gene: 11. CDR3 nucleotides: TGCAGTGCCTTAGGACAGGGCGTACGGGAGCAGTACTTC. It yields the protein CSALGQGVREQYF.

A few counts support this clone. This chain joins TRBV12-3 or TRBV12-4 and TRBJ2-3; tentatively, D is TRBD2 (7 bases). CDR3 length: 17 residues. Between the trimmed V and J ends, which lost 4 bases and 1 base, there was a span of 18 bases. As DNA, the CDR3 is TGTGCCAGCAGTTCAGGGGTCGGAGGGGGGGGCACAGATACGCAGTATTTT. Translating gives CASSSGVGGGGTDTQYF.

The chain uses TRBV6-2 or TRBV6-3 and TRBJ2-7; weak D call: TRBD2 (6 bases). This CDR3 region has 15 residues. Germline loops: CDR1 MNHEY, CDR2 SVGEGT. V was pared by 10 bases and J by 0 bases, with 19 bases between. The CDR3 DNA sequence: TGTGCCATCTTCCCCTTAGGCGGGATCTCCTACGAGCAGTACTTC. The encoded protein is CAIFPLGGISYEQYF.

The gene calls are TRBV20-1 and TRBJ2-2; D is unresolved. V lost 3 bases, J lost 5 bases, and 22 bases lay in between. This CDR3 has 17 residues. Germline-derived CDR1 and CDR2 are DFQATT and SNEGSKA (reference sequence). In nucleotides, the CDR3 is TGCAGTGCTAGGATTGCCGGGTCAGCCGTTAAAACCGGGGAGCTGTTTTTT. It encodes CSARIAGSAVKTGELFF.

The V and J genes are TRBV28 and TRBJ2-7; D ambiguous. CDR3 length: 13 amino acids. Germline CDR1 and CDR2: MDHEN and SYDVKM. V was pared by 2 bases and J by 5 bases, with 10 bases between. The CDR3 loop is CASSLHLVNEQYF. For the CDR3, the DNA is TGTGCCAGCAGTTTACACCTGGTCAACGAGCAGTACTTC.

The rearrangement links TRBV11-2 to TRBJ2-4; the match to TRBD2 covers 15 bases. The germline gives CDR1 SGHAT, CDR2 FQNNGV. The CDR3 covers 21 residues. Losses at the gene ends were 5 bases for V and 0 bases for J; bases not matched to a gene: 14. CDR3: CASSPRGGTSGGLLAKNIQYF. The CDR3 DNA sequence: TGTGCCAGCAGCCCCCGAGGGGGGACTAGCGGGGGGCTACTAGCCAAAAACATTCAGTACTTC.

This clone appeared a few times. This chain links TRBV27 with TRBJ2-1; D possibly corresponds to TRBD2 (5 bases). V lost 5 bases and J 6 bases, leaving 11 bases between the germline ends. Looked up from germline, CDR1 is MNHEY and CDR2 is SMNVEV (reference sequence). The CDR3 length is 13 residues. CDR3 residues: CASSVGLANEQFF. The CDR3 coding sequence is TGTGCCAGCAGTGTCGGACTGGCCAATGAGCAGTTCTTC.

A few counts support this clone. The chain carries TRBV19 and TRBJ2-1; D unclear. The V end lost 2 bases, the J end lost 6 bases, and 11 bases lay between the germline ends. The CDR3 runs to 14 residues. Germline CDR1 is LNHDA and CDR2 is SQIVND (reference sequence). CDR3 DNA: TGTGCCAGTAGTATAAAGCTCGGCCCCAATGAGCAGTTCTTC. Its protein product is CASSIKLGPNEQFF. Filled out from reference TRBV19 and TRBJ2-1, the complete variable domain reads DGGITQSPKYLFRKEGQNVTLSCEQNLNHDAMYWYRQDPGQGLRLIYYSQIVNDFQKGDIAEGYSVSREKKESFPLTVTSAQKNPTAFYLCASSIKLGPNEQFFGPGTRLTVL.

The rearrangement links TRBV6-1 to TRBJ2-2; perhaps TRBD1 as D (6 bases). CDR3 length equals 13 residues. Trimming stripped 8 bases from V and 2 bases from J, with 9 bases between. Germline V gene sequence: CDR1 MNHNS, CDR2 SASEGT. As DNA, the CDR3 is TGTGCCAGCCGGGACATAAACACCGGGGAGCTGTTTTTT. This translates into CASRDINTGELFF.

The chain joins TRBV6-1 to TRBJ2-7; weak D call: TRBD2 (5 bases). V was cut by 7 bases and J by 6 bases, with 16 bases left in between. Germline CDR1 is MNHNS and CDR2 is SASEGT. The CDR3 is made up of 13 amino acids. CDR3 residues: CASTLAASSEQYF. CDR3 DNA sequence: TGTGCCAGCACCCTAGCCGCCTCGAGCGAGCAGTACTTC.

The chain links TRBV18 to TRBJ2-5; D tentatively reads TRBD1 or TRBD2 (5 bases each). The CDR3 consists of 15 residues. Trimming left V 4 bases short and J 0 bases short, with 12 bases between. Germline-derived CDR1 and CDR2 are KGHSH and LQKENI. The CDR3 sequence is CASSREGTYQETQYF. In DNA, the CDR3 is TGTGCCAGCTCACGGGAAGGGACCTACCAAGAGACCCAGTACTTC.

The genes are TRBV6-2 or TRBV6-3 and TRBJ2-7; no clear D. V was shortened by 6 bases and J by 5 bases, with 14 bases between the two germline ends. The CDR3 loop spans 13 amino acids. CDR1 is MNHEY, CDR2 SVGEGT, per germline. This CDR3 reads CASSWAFVHEQYF. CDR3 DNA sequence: TGTGCCAGCAGCTGGGCGTTTGTCCACGAGCAGTACTTC.

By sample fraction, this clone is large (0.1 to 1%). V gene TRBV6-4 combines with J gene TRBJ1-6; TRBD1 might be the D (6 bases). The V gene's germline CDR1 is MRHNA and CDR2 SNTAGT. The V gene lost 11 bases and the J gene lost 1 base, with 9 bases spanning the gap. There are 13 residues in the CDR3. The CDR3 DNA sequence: TGTGCCGAAGGGGGGTCCTATAATTCACCCCTCCACTTT. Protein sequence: CAEGGSYNSPLHF.